The rows below give T cell receptor beta chains drawn from one sample of a study of CD8 T cells in Susac syndrome. Using its own MiXCR run on the immunoSEQ multiplex PCR reads, TCRdb lists one record per CDR3 protein. The profile shows about 200,000 distinct CDR3 sequences, approximately 95% of them singletons. The sample was CD4+ T cells from PBMCs. These receptors all stem from a human donor in good health. Both conserved end residues are part of each CDR3. A D gene is named only where the DNA matches it firmly. Some rows mark clone size as missing; the rest say once, few, many or name a class of expanded clone.

-	TRBV7-2	-	TRBJ2-2	TGTGCCAGCAGCTCATACAGGGTTTTAAACACCGGGGAGCTGTTTTTT	CASSSYRVLNTGELFF
TRBD1	TRBV30	once	TRBJ2-2	TGTGCCTGGAGCAGCCTAACAGGGGGCACCGGGGAGCTGTTTTTT	CAWSSLTGGTGELFF
-	TRBV9	-	TRBJ2-2	TGTGCCAGCAGCGTCCCCGAGCGGACGTACACCGGGGAGCTGTTTTTT	CASSVPERTYTGELFF
TRBD2	TRBV20-1	-	TRBJ2-3	TGCAGTGCTCGACCGGGACTAGCGGGAGGTCCGCAGTATTTT	CSARPGLAGGPQYF
-	TRBV28	-	TRBJ2-4	TGTGCCAGCAGTTTGGACGCCGGGTCCGGCATTCAGTACTTC	CASSLDAGSGIQYF
-	TRBV24-1	-	TRBJ2-2	TGTGCCACCAGTGAATCACGCCCCGGCGTCGGGGAGCTGTTTTTT	CATSESRPGVGELFF
-	TRBV7-2	-	TRBJ1-3	TGTGCCAGCAGTCCGACAGGCTCTGGAAACACCATATATTTT	CASSPTGSGNTIYF
TRBD1	TRBV2	-	TRBJ2-2	TGTGCCAGCAGTCAGCGGACAGGGACTAACACCGGGGAGCTGTTTTTT	CASSQRTGTNTGELFF
TRBD1	TRBV29-1	-	TRBJ1-1	TGCAGCGTTGAAGGGGGACAGGGGTTTGTGTCAGCTTTCTTT	CSVEGGQGFVSAFF
-	TRBV7-6	few	TRBJ1-6	TGTGCCAGCAGCTCTGAATGGAATTCACCCCTCCACTTT	CASSSEWNSPLHF
TRBD1	TRBV6-2/TRBV6-3	-	TRBJ2-7	TGTGCCAGCAGTACCACCGGGACAGGGGTCTACGAGCAGTACTTC	CASSTTGTGVYEQYF
-	TRBV18	-	TRBJ1-5	TGTGCCAGCTCGTTGAACGCCAGGGATCAGCCCCAGCATTTT	CASSLNARDQPQHF
TRBD1	TRBV5-1	-	TRBJ2-5	TGCGCCAGCAGCTTGGGCGCAGGGGGCAATCAAGAGACCCAGTACTTC	CASSLGAGGNQETQYF
-	TRBV28	-	TRBJ1-2	TGTGCCAGCAGTTACTATGGCTACACCTTC	CASSYYGYTF
-	TRBV29-1	-	TRBJ1-3	TGCAGCGTTTTGATCCCTCGAAGTGGAAACACCATATATTTT	CSVLIPRSGNTIYF